These 20 T cell receptor beta chains share one sample of origin, sequenced in a study of blood T cell repertoires in COVID-19. Here immunoSEQ multiplex PCR was the method, and the copy in TCRdb shows in-frame clones only, minus some. The repertoire holds 80,000 to 100,000 clones, just over 85% seen once, with around 13% in the top ten. Sequenced material: peripheral blood. These receptors were obtained from a woman in her sixties in a cohort sampled during active or convalescent COVID-19.

The chain combines TRBV11-2 with TRBJ1-3; possibly TRBD1 for D (6 bases). V lost 1 base, J lost 4 bases, and 14 bases lay in between. Germline V gene sequence: CDR1 SGHAT, CDR2 FQNNGV. This CDR3 comprises 16 residues. This CDR3 is CASSLGSSGVGNTIYF. Here the CDR3 DNA reads TGTGCCAGCAGCTTAGGGTCCTCAGGGGTCGGAAACACCATATATTTT.

V gene TRBV9 combines with J gene TRBJ1-1; 9 nucleotides line up with TRBD1. The CDR3 is 15 amino acids. In germline, CDR1 is SGDLS, CDR2 YYNGEE. The V gene end was trimmed by 4 bases and the J gene end by 2 bases; junction bases not matched to a gene: 6. CDR3 nucleotide sequence: TGTGCCAGCAGCCCCCAACAGGGGGCCAACACTGAAGCTTTCTTT. Translation: CASSPQQGANTEAFF.

The rearrangement uses TRBV19 and TRBJ1-4; 7 positions agree with TRBD1. This CDR3 contains 14 residues. Looked up from germline, CDR1 is LNHDA and CDR2 is SQIVND (reference sequence). Trimming took 7 bases from V and 4 from J; bases not matched to a gene: 6. The CDR3 protein is CASNKDRLNEKLFF. The CDR3 nucleotides are TGTGCCAGTAACAAGGACAGGCTTAATGAAAAACTGTTTTTT.

The chain uses TRBV12-5 and TRBJ2-1, with 15 bases lining up with TRBD2. Germline values: CDR1 LGHNT, CDR2 FRNRAP. V shed 6 bases and J 9 bases; nucleotides not matched to a gene: 9. The CDR3 extends over 16 amino acids. The CDR3 loop is CASGRPPGLAGGEQFF. The CDR3 DNA reads as TGTGCTAGTGGCCGACCTCCGGGACTAGCGGGGGGTGAGCAGTTCTTC.

The chain employs TRBV18 and TRBJ1-3; 7 bases agree with TRBD1. The CDR3 runs 15 residues. CDR1 KGHSH and CDR2 LQKENI come from the germline V gene. The V gene end was trimmed by 1 base and the J gene end by 5 bases; junction bases not matched to a gene: 5. The CDR3 DNA reads TGTGCCAGCTCACCACAGAACAGGGGCAGAAACACCATATATTTT. Protein: CASSPQNRGRNTIYF.

This chain links TRBV9 with TRBJ1-5, with TRBD1 matching 7 bases. V shed 4 bases, J shed 2 bases, and the junction held 3 bases outside the gene matches. The germline CDR1 and CDR2 sequences are SGDLS and YYNGEE. The CDR3 contains 14 residues. In nucleotides, the CDR3 is TGTGCCAGCAGCCTTACAGGGGGCAATCAGCCCCAGCATTTT. This gives the protein CASSLTGGNQPQHF.

The chain carries TRBV5-6 and TRBJ2-2; D uncertain. In germline, CDR1 is SGHDT, CDR2 YYEEEE. The length of the CDR3 is 13 residues. Deletions cut 2 bases from V and 4 bases from J, with 6 bases between. The CDR3 region has the DNA TGTGCCAGCAGCTTTCCCCGCACCGGGGAGCTGTTTTTT. Translated, it gives CASSFPRTGELFF.

The J gene is TRBJ2-7, the V gene TRBV5-1; the match to TRBD2 covers 16 bases. With 3 bases clipped from V and 5 bases from J, the junction kept 8 bases outside the gene matches. The length of the CDR3 is 17 residues. In germline, CDR1 is SGHRS, CDR2 YFSETQ. In nucleotides, the CDR3 is TGCGCCAGCAGCTCGGGACTAGCGGGAGGGCCCAGGAACGAGCAGTACTTC. Protein product: CASSSGLAGGPRNEQYF.

This clone was found once. V usage is TRBV28 and J usage is TRBJ2-4, with a weak D call TRBD1 (6 bases). The V and J ends lost 4 bases and 3 bases respectively, with 19 bases between them. Germline-derived CDR1 and CDR2 are MDHEN and SYDVKM. This CDR3 is built from 17 residues. In DNA, the CDR3 is TGTGCCAGCAGTTGGGAATACAGGGCCCCTGGCAAAAACATTCAGTACTTC. Protein product: CASSWEYRAPGKNIQYF.

The V and J genes are TRBV19 and TRBJ2-2, with 13 bases matching TRBD2. V was clipped by 7 bases and J by 7 bases; unmatched bases: 12. The CDR3 runs to 17 residues. CDR1 is LNHDA, CDR2 SQIVND, per germline (reference sequence). The CDR3 spells CASTRGLAGFLFGELFF. The DNA for the CDR3 is TGTGCCAGTACCAGGGGACTAGCGGGGTTCTTATTCGGGGAGCTGTTTTTT.

The V gene is TRBV28, the J gene TRBJ1-1, with D unresolved. Germline CDR1 and CDR2: MDHEN and SYDVKM. The V end was cut by 2 bases, the J end by 2 bases, with 12 bases between. CDR3 length: 15 residues. The CDR3 nucleotides read TGTGCCAGCAGTTTAGGGTGGGCAGCCAACACTGAAGCTTTCTTT. Its protein is CASSLGWAANTEAFF. The whole variable domain, remainder taken from reference TRBV28 and TRBJ1-1, is DVKVTQSSRYLVKRTGEKVFLECVQDMDHENMFWYRQDPGLGLRLIYFSYDVKMKEKGDIPEGYSVSREKKERFSLILESASTNQTSMYLCASSLGWAANTEAFFGQGTRLTVV.

The sample holds one count of this clone. The gene calls are TRBV10-3 and TRBJ1-2; 10 positions agree with TRBD1. V lost 2 bases to trimming and J lost 8 bases; unmatched junction nucleotides: 5. The CDR3 covers 14 residues. Germline V lookup: CDR1 ENHRY, CDR2 SYGVKD. The CDR3 sequence is CAISEMDRGGGYTF. CDR3 sequence (DNA): TGTGCCATCAGTGAGATGGACAGGGGGGGCGGCTACACCTTC.

CDR3 in amino acids: CASSLRRDSRNIQYF. CDR3 bases: TGTGCCAGCAGCTTAAGAAGGGACAGTCGAAACATTCAGTACTTC. The V call is TRBV11-2, the J call TRBJ2-4; 7 nucleotides line up with TRBD1. Germline trimming cut 2 bases from V and 6 bases from J; bases unmatched to any gene: 7. The CDR3 loop spans 15 amino acids. The germline V gene encodes CDR1 SGHAT and CDR2 FQNNGV.

The chain has TRBV23-1 and TRBJ2-2, with TRBD1 as a possible D gene (6 bases). TRBV23-1 is treated as an ORF (open reading frame) with a function not yet certain. The CDR3 contains 14 residues. Trimming shortened V by 4 bases and J by 8 bases, and 14 bases separated the two germline ends. The DNA of the CDR3 is TGCGCCAGCAGTCCCGACAGGTTGTTGGGGGAGCTGTTTTTT. Amino acid sequence: CASSPDRLLGELFF.

This clone was seen only once. The rearrangement links TRBV11-3 to TRBJ2-3; D call uncertain. The CDR3 sequence is 13 residues long. Germline CDR1 is SGHNT and CDR2 is YENEEA. Deletions cut 0 bases from V and 6 bases from J, with 7 bases between. The CDR3 coding sequence is TGTGCCAGCAGCTTAGATAGTGGTGATACGCAGTATTTT. Its protein is CASSLDSGDTQYF.

This clone was detected only once. The rearrangement links TRBV19 to TRBJ2-1; 15 bases map to TRBD2. Germline assignment: CDR1 LNHDA and CDR2 SQIVND (reference sequence). This CDR3 comprises 16 residues. J lost 9 bases, V lost 5 bases, and 8 bases had no gene match. The CDR3 protein is CASSPGTSGGRTEQFF. The CDR3 nucleotides read TGTGCCAGTAGTCCCGGGACTAGCGGGGGGAGGACTGAGCAGTTCTTC.

The chain links TRBV11-2 to TRBJ2-2; TRBD2 matches 8 bases. Germline V lookup: CDR1 SGHAT, CDR2 FQNNGV. The CDR3 extends over 16 amino acids. The J segment lost 0 bases and the V segment lost 5 bases, leaving 5 bases of the junction unmatched. The CDR3 spells CASSLREGANTGELFF. The CDR3 DNA reads TGTGCCAGCAGCCTCCGGGAGGGCGCGAACACCGGGGAGCTGTTTTTT. The full variable domain, completed using reference TRBV11-2 and TRBJ2-2, is EAGVAQSPRYKIIEKRQSVAFWCNPISGHATLYWYQQILGQGPKLLIQFQNNGVVDDSQLPKDRFSAERLKGVDSTLKIQPAKLEDSAVYLCASSLREGANTGELFFGEGSRLTVL.

The chain joins TRBV6-5 to TRBJ2-1; TRBD1 agrees at 9 bases. The CDR3 consists of 16 residues. Germline V gene sequence: CDR1 MNHEY, CDR2 SVGAGI. J lost 7 bases, V lost 2 bases, and 9 bases had no gene match. The CDR3 bases are TGTGCCAGCAGTTACGGGGGACAGGGAAGAGGTAATGAGCAGTTCTTC. Translating gives CASSYGGQGRGNEQFF.

This chain joins TRBV7-2 and TRBJ1-2; 9 bases align to TRBD1. This CDR3 has 15 residues. Germline values: CDR1 SGHTA, CDR2 FQGNSA. Germline trimming cut 7 bases from V and 7 bases from J; bases unmatched to any gene: 13. The CDR3 bases are TGTGCCAGCACTTTCGGGACAGGGAAGGATTTTGGCTACACCTTC. It is translated as CASTFGTGKDFGYTF.

The chain is built from TRBV7-6 and TRBJ2-2; 8 bases line up with TRBD1. Germline loops: CDR1 SGHVS, CDR2 FNYEAQ. The CDR3 has 14 amino acids. V shed 5 bases and J 4 bases; nucleotides not matched to a gene: 3. The CDR3 DNA sequence: TGTGCCAGCAGCGAGGACAGGGTCACCGGGGAGCTGTTTTTT. It encodes CASSEDRVTGELFF.